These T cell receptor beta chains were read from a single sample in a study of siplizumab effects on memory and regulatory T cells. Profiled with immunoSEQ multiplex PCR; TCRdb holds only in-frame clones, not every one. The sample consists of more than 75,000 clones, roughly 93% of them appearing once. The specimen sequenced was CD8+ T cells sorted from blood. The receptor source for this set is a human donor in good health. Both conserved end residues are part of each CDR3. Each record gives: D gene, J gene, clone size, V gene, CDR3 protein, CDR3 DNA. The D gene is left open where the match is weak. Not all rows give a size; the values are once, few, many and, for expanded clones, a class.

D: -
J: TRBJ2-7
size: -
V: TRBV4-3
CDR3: CASSQGTHPFSYEQYF
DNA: TGCGCCAGCAGCCAAGGGACCCACCCCTTCTCCTACGAGCAGTACTTC

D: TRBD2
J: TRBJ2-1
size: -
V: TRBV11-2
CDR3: CASRWGLAATEQFF
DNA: TGTGCCAGCAGGTGGGGACTAGCGGCCACTGAGCAGTTCTTC

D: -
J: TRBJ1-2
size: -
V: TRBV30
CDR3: CASKTDPRIFYGYTF
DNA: TGTGCCTCCAAAACAGACCCCAGAATTTTCTATGGCTACACCTTC

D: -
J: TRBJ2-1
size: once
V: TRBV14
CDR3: CASSQGDYNEQFF
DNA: TGTGCCAGCAGCCAAGGAGATTACAATGAGCAGTTCTTC

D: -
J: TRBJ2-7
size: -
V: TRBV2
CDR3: CASRDSSFSLPF
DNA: TGTGCCAGCAGGGACAGCTCGTTCTCGTTACCTTTC

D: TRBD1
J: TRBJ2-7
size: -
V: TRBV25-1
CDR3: CASSDLPDRGGDYEQYF
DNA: TGTGCCAGCAGTGACCTCCCTGACAGGGGTGGGGACTACGAGCAGTACTTC

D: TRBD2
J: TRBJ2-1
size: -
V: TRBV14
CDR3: CASSQAPASGRMDEQFF
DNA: TGTGCCAGCAGCCAAGCCCCGGCTAGCGGGAGGATGGATGAGCAGTTCTTC

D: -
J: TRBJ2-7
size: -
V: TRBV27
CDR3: CASSLTYEQYF
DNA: TGTGCCAGCAGTCTTACCTACGAGCAGTACTTC

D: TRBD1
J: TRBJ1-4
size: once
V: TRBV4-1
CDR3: CASSQARQGNEKLFF
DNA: TGCGCCAGCAGCCAAGCGAGACAGGGAAATGAAAAACTGTTTTTT

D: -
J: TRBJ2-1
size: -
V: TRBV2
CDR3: CASSPRVVEQFF
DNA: TGTGCCAGCAGTCCTAGGGTCGTTGAGCAGTTCTTC

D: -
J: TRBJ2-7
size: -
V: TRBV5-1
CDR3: CASSLGRGSYEQYF
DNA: TGCGCCAGCAGCTTGGGCAGGGGCTCCTACGAGCAGTACTTC

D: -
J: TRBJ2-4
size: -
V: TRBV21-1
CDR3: CASSYPLEDALAKNIQYF
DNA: TGTGCCAGCAGCTACCCCCTCGAGGACGCATTAGCCAAAAACATTCAGTACTTC

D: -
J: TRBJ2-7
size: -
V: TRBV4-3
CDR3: CASSQEVEGYYEQYF
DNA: TGCGCCAGCAGCCAAGAAGTTGAGGGATACTACGAGCAGTACTTC

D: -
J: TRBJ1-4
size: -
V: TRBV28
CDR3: CASSFNWGASNEKLFF
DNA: TGTGCCAGCAGTTTTAACTGGGGGGCTTCTAATGAAAAACTGTTTTTT

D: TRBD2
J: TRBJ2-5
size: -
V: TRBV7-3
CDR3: CASSPTSGRGETQYF
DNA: TGTGCCAGCAGCCCGACTAGCGGGAGAGGGGAGACCCAGTACTTC

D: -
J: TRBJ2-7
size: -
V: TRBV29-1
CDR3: CSVERSGGQYF
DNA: TGCAGCGTTGAAAGATCGGGCGGGCAGTACTTC

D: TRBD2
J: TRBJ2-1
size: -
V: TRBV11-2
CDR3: CASSFGGGSSYNEQFF
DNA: TGTGCCAGCAGCTTCGGGGGGGGCAGCTCCTACAATGAGCAGTTCTTC

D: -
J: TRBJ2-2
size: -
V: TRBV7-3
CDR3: CASSRGTATTIANTGELFF
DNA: TGTGCCAGCAGCCGGGGGACAGCTACTACCATAGCTAACACCGGGGAGCTGTTTTTT

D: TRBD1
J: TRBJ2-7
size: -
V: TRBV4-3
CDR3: CASSQTGGSYEQYF
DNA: TGCGCCAGCAGCCAAACAGGGGGTTCGTACGAGCAGTACTTC

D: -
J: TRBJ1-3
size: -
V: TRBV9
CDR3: CASSVFGDPGNTIYF
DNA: TGTGCCAGCAGCGTATTCGGGGACCCTGGAAACACCATATATTTT

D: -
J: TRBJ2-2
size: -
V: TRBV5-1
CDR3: CASSFQGSGELFF
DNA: TGCGCCAGCAGTTTCCAGGGTTCCGGGGAGCTGTTTTTT

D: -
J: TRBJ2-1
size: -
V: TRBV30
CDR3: CAQGFNEQFF
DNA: TGTGCCCAGGGGTTCAATGAGCAGTTCTTC

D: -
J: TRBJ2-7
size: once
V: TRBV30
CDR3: CAWGQGDGGFLYEQYF
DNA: TGTGCCTGGGGACAAGGAGACGGTGGGTTCCTCTACGAGCAGTACTTC

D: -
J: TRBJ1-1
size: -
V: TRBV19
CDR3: CASSFKAAEAFF
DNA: TGTGCCAGTAGCTTTAAGGCCGCTGAAGCTTTCTTT

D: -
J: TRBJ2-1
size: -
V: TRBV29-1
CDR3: CSVEKERASYNEQFF
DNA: TGCAGCGTCGAAAAGGAGCGGGCTTCCTACAATGAGCAGTTCTTC

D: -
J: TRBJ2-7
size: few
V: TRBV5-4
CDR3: CASSLGTEDYEQYF
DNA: TGTGCCAGCAGCTTGGGGACAGAAGACTACGAGCAGTACTTC

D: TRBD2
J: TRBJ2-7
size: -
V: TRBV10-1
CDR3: CASRTSGASYEQYF
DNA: TGCGCCAGCAGGACTAGCGGGGCCTCCTACGAGCAGTACTTC

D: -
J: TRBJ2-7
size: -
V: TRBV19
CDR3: CASSITALSYEQYF
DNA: TGTGCCAGTAGTATTACAGCCCTCTCCTACGAGCAGTACTTC

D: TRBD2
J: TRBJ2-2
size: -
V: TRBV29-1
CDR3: CSVSGLAGGHSTGELFF
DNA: TGCAGCGTTTCGGGACTAGCGGGAGGGCATTCGACCGGGGAGCTGTTTTTT

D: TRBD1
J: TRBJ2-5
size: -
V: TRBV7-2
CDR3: CASSLGIWGQGRETQYF
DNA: TGTGCCAGCAGCTTAGGGATATGGGGACAGGGGCGAGAGACCCAGTACTTC

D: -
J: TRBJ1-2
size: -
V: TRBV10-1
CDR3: CASSESQNYGYTF
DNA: TGCGCCAGCAGTGAGAGTCAGAACTATGGCTACACCTTC

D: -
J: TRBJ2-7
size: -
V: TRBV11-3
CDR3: CASRHAGDHEQYF
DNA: TGTGCCAGCAGGCACGCCGGGGACCACGAGCAGTACTTC

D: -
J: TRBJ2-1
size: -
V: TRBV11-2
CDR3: CASSLRPYNEQFF
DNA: TGTGCCAGCAGCTTACGGCCGTACAATGAGCAGTTCTTC

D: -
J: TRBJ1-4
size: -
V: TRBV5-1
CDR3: CASSLWPGEKLFF
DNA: TGCGCCAGCAGCCTGTGGCCTGGGGAAAAACTGTTTTTT

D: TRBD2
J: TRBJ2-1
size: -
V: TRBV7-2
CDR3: CASSQSRLAGSYNEQFF
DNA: TGTGCCAGCAGCCAATCCAGACTAGCGGGCTCTTACAATGAGCAGTTCTTC

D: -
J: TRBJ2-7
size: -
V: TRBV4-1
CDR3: CASSQVGGEQYF
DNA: TGCGCCAGCAGCCAAGTGGGTGGCGAGCAGTACTTC

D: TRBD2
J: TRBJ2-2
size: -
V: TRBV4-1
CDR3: CASSQDGASGSTGELFF
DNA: TGCGCCAGCAGCCAAGATGGGGCTAGCGGTTCGACCGGGGAGCTGTTTTTT

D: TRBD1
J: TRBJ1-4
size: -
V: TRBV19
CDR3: CASSGTVNEKLFF
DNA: TGTGCCAGTAGCGGGACAGTTAATGAAAAACTGTTTTTT

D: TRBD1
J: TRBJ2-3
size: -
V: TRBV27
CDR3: CASSLSDRTDTQYF
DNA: TGTGCCAGCAGTTTATCGGACAGGACAGATACGCAGTATTTT

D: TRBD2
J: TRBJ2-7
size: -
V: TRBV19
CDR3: CASSIGLGGVSSYEQYF
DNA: TGTGCCAGTAGTATAGGCCTGGGGGGGGTGAGCTCCTACGAGCAGTACTTC

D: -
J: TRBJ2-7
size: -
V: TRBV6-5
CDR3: CASSPDGGEQYF
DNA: TGTGCCAGTTCCCCGGACGGTGGGGAGCAGTACTTC

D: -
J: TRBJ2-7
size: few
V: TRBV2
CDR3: CASSASPSYEQYF
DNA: TGTGCCAGCAGTGCCTCTCCTTCCTACGAGCAGTACTTC

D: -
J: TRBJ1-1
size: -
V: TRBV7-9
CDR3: CASSSRTANTEAFF
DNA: TGTGCCAGCAGCTCCAGGACCGCGAACACTGAAGCTTTCTTT

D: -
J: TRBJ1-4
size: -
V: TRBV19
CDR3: CASSKRQETNEKLFF
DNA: TGTGCCAGTAGTAAAAGACAGGAAACTAATGAAAAACTGTTTTTT

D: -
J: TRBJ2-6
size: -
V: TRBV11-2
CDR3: CASSFGLGANVLTF
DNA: TGTGCCAGCAGCTTCGGGCTTGGGGCCAACGTCCTGACTTTC

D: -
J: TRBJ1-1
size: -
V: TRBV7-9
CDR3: CASSAITGGGHTEAFF
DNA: TGTGCCAGCAGCGCGATTACAGGTGGAGGCCACACTGAAGCTTTCTTT

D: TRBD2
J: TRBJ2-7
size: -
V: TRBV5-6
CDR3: CASSGGLALYEQYF
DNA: TGTGCCAGCAGCGGGGGACTAGCCCTCTACGAGCAGTACTTC

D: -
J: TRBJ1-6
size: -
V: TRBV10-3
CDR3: CAISVKDAAYNSPLHF
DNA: TGTGCCATCAGTGTCAAAGACGCGGCCTATAATTCACCCCTCCACTTT